This entry lists 19 T cell receptor beta chains sequenced from one sample in a study of graft-versus-host responses after intestinal transplantation (dated by TCRdb to about 2021). Reading the label with the study, this specimen's time point is: cells obtained before transplantation from donor or recipient. No antigen is known for these receptors. To prepare the library, the immunoSEQ multiplex PCR assay was applied. The immuneACCESS repertoire file appears here via TCRdb, limited to in-frame rearrangements. These files lack a portion of the clones; in checked studies, under half of the deficit traces to unresolved V genes, and the cause of the others is not known. Within this sample are 90,000 to 150,000 clones, with approximately 95% of them counted one time only. The ten largest account for 3% to 4% of the sample. Sequencing used unstimulated CD8+ T cells sorted from spleen or lymph node cells, obtained before intestinal transplant. Source of these receptors: a human donor who received an intestinal transplant.

The J gene is TRBJ2-1, the V gene TRBV4-2, with 11 nucleotides matching TRBD2. V shed 1 base, J shed 1 base, and the junction held 9 bases outside the gene matches. The CDR3 totals 19 residues. Germline V CDR1 and CDR2: LGHNA, YNFKEQ. The CDR3 DNA reads TGTGCCAGCAGCCAAGTCGATCTAGCGGGAGGAGGGTCCTACAATGAGCAGTTCTTC. Translating it yields CASSQVDLAGGGSYNEQFF.

The chain links TRBV7-4 to TRBJ1-1; TRBD1 matches 8 bases. V shed 5 bases, J shed 5 bases, and the junction held 7 bases outside the gene matches. The CDR3 has 14 residues. Germline V lookup: CDR1 SGHVT, CDR2 SQSDAQ. The CDR3 is CASSLGQGLTEAFF. The DNA of the CDR3 is TGTGCCAGCAGCCTTGGACAGGGCTTGACTGAAGCTTTCTTT.

J is TRBJ1-2 and V is TRBV5-4; 10 bases agree with TRBD1. The germline V gene has CDR1 SGHNT and CDR2 YYREEE (reference sequence). The CDR3 has 16 amino acids. V gave up 0 bases and J gave up 5 bases; unmatched junction bases: 7. Here the CDR3 DNA reads TGTGCCAGCAGCTTGGGGCCAGGACAGGGGGGTTATGGCTACACCTTC. This translates into CASSLGPGQGGYGYTF.

The chain links TRBV6-5 to TRBJ2-7; D unresolved. The germline V gene encodes CDR1 MNHEY and CDR2 SVGAGI. The CDR3 sequence is 15 residues long. The V gene lost 2 bases and the J gene lost 7 bases, with 18 bases spanning the gap. The CDR3 loop is CASSYKVGMPLEQYF. The CDR3 nucleotides are TGTGCCAGCAGTTACAAGGTGGGGATGCCCCTTGAGCAGTACTTC.

The gene calls are TRBV6-5 and TRBJ2-2; 7 positions agree with TRBD2. The germline gives CDR1 MNHEY, CDR2 SVGAGI. The trim removed 10 bases at V and 4 bases at J, leaving 9 bases unmatched. CDR3 length: 14 residues. The CDR3 region is CATEGGPGTGELFF. In DNA form, the CDR3 reads TGTGCCACCGAGGGAGGGCCCGGCACCGGGGAGCTGTTTTTT.

CDR3 in amino acids: CASGDSGGDTQYF. The CDR3 DNA is TGTGCCAGCGGTGATTCAGGCGGTGATACGCAGTATTTT. J is TRBJ2-3 and V is TRBV6-5; no firm D call. V shed 8 bases and J shed 6 bases, with 15 bases lying between them. The CDR3 is 13 amino acids. Germline V gene lookup returns CDR1 MNHEY and CDR2 SVGAGI.

This clone was seen only once. This chain connects TRBV15 to TRBJ2-7, with TRBD1 matching over 8 bases. CDR1 LNHNV and CDR2 YYDKDF come from the germline V gene (reference sequence). This CDR3 has 16 amino acids. V lost 3 bases and J lost 1; bases outside the gene matches: 8. The chain's CDR3 is CATSSSTRTGSYEQYF. CDR3 coding DNA: TGTGCCACCAGCAGCTCCACCCGGACAGGGTCCTACGAGCAGTACTTC.

J is TRBJ1-5 and V is TRBV4-1, with 7 bases fitting TRBD1. The CDR3 spans 13 residues. The germline gives CDR1 MGHRA, CDR2 YSYEKL. Trimming removed 4 bases from V and 9 bases from J; junction bases left unmatched: 6. The CDR3 sequence is CASSRTGGGPQHF. DNA of the CDR3: TGCGCCAGCAGCCGGACAGGTGGAGGGCCCCAGCATTTT.

In the case of this clone: Other DNA sequences in the same sample also yield this CDR3. The V call is TRBV19, the J call TRBJ1-1, with unresolved D. The CDR3 has 16 residues. Trimming left V 3 bases short and J 1 base short, with 15 bases between. CDR1 LNHDA and CDR2 SQIVND come from the germline V gene (reference sequence). The CDR3 sequence is CASSMESRTRNTEAFF. The CDR3 nucleotides are TGTGCCAGTAGTATGGAGAGTAGGACGAGGAACACTGAAGCTTTCTTT.

This clone has a single count. The V call is TRBV28, the J call TRBJ1-5; the D is unclear. With 3 bases removed from V and 7 bases from J, the gap between germline ends came to 19 bases. The length of the CDR3 is 16 residues. The germline V gene has CDR1 MDHEN and CDR2 SYDVKM. The CDR3: CASSFVTGPVAQPQHF. CDR3 DNA: TGTGCCAGCAGTTTCGTTACGGGCCCCGTAGCCCAGCCCCAGCATTTT.

This chain uses TRBV29-1 with TRBJ1-1; a weak D match, TRBD1 (6 bases). Trimming pared 0 bases from V and 6 bases from J, leaving 14 bases between. CDR3 length: 14 residues. Germline V gene lookup returns CDR1 SQVTM and CDR2 ANQGSEA. The CDR3 DNA sequence: TGCAGCGTTGAAGACCCCGGGGGGCTCGCTGAAGCTTTCTTT. Translated: CSVEDPGGLAEAFF.

The chain employs TRBV7-9 and TRBJ2-1, with 7 bases identical to TRBD2. The ends lost 4 bases at V and 8 bases at J; junction bases unmatched: 2. The CDR3 extends over 12 amino acids. The V gene's germline CDR1 is SEHNR and CDR2 FQNEAQ (reference sequence). The CDR3 DNA sequence: TGTGCCAGCAGCTACACTAGCGATGAGCAGTTCTTC. This codes for CASSYTSDEQFF.

The chain joins TRBV13 to TRBJ1-1; 9 bases line up with TRBD1. The CDR3 runs to 14 residues. Germline trimming cut 5 bases from V and 6 bases from J; bases unmatched to any gene: 7. Per germline, CDR1 PRHDT and CDR2 FYEKMQ (reference sequence). CDR3 nucleotide sequence: TGTGCCAGCAGCGGGGGGGACAGGGCGGCTGAAGCTTTCTTT. This codes for CASSGGDRAAEAFF.

The rearrangement uses TRBV2 and TRBJ2-2; tentative D call: TRBD2 (6 bases). There are 14 residues in the CDR3. Trimming pared 3 bases from V and 6 bases from J, leaving 11 bases between. Germline CDR1 reads SNHLY; CDR2 reads FYNNEI. The CDR3 here is CASSDISSAGELFF. The CDR3 coding sequence is TGTGCCAGCAGTGACATTTCTAGCGCCGGGGAGCTGTTTTTT.

This chain uses TRBV27 with TRBJ2-3, with D uncertain. Trimming cost V 5 bases and J 2 bases, with 14 bases left between them. The V gene's germline CDR1 is MNHEY and CDR2 SMNVEV (reference sequence). This CDR3 is 15 amino acids long. This CDR3 reads CASSHTLGTTDTQYF. CDR3 in DNA: TGTGCCAGCAGTCACACTCTCGGCACCACAGATACGCAGTATTTT.

V is TRBV7-2 and J is TRBJ1-6; tentative D call: TRBD1 (6 bases). This CDR3 has 16 residues. From germline, CDR1 is SGHTA and CDR2 FQGNSA. Trimming stripped 1 base from V and 11 bases from J, with 18 bases between. CDR3 in DNA: TGTGCCAGCAGCTTAGTTCTCGTACAGGGCAGACCACCCCTCCACTTT. Encoded protein: CASSLVLVQGRPPLHF.

A word on this clone: The junction departs from the called germline gene at one end, perhaps through a read error. The V call is TRBV7-7, the J call TRBJ2-1, with TRBD2 identical over 9 bases. The length of the CDR3 is 15 residues. Germline V gives CDR1 SSHAT, CDR2 FNYEAQ (reference sequence). The CDR3 region has the DNA TGTGCTAGCAGCTTGAGCGGGAGGCTGCCCAATGAGCAGTTCTTC. It codes for CASSLSGRLPNEQFF.

The chain links TRBV7-9 to TRBJ1-1, with D possibly being TRBD1 (5 bases). Germline CDR1 and CDR2: SEHNR and FQNEAQ (reference sequence). V was cut by 1 base and J by 8 bases, with 14 bases left in between. This CDR3 region has 14 residues. CDR3 DNA: TGTGCCAGCAGCTTAGTCAGGGAAGTCGGAGAAGCTTTCTTT. Amino acids: CASSLVREVGEAFF.

This sequence joins TRBV7-9 and TRBJ2-5; TRBD2 might be the D (5 bases). Judging by the DNA end, TRBJ2-7 fits better; the J call may be wrong. The CDR3 length is 16 residues. The germline V gene has CDR1 SEHNR and CDR2 FQNEAQ (reference sequence). The DNA of the CDR3 is TGTGCCAGCAGCTTAGCCCGGGGTACTGGTAAATACGAGCAGTACTTC. It encodes CASSLARGTGKYEQYF.